This T cell receptor (beta chain) was sequenced in a study of cytomegalovirus exposure and HLA in healthy donors. On the study more broadly: Approximately 180 million T cells yielded around 120 million unique TCR beta sequences in earlier analysis.

CDR3 size: 15 residues. Germline assignment: CDR1 MNHEY and CDR2 SVGAGI. Trimming cost V 0 bases and J 13 bases, with 21 bases left between them. PCR amplification relied on 60 Vbeta primers (plus 13 Jbeta primers). The data were produced by immunoSEQ multiplex PCR, yet TCRdb's version contains in-frame clones alone and is incomplete. The sample shows about 130,000 clones, about 81% of them seen only once. The receptor was derived from a woman in her 30s in good health and CMV-seronegative. The chain employs TRBV6-5 and TRBJ1-2; unclear D gene. The material sequenced was PBMCs. CDR3 residues: CASSYSRGLGVDGTF. The CDR3 bases are TGTGCCAGCAGTTACTCGAGAGGGCTAGGTGTCGACGGCACCTTC.